This record looks at one TCR beta chain sequence and its context. This sample was included in a study of PD-L1 blockade in urothelial cancer. Trimming removed 1 base from V and 3 bases from J, with 10 bases in between. The CDR3 consists of 15 residues. Germline V gene lookup returns CDR1 LNHDA and CDR2 SQIVND (reference sequence). Indicated time point: peripheral blood 6 weeks after treatment start. Each patient contributed between 1 and 8 total time points of blood mononuclear cells, pretreatment and during treatment. Method: immunoSEQ multiplex PCR; TCRdb's copy keeps in-frame clones and lacks some. Among about 120,000 clones listed, 86% were seen once.

This TCR was sampled from a man aged 50-59 years with urothelial cancer. Here the sequenced sample was PBMCs, taken around atezolizumab (anti-PD-L1) treatment. This chain joins TRBV19 and TRBJ2-1, with D perhaps matching TRBD1 (5 bases). The CDR3 here is CASSIGGPSYNEQFF. For the CDR3, the DNA is TGTGCCAGTAGTATAGGGGGCCCTAGCTACAATGAGCAGTTCTTC.